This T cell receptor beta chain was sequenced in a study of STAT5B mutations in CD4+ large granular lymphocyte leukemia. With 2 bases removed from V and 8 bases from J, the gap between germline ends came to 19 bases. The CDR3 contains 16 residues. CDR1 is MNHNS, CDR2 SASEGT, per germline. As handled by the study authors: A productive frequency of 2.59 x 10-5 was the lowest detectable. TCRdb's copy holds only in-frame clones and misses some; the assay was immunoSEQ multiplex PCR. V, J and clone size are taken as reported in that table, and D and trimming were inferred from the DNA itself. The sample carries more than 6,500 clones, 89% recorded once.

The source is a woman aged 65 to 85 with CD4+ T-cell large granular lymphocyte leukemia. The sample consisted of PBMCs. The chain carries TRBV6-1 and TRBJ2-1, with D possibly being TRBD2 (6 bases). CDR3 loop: CASSEWLAFRRDEQFF. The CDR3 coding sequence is TGTGCCAGCAGTGAATGGCTAGCATTCCGGAGGGATGAGCAGTTCTTC.